This T cell receptor beta chain was sequenced during a study of patients and donors after allogeneic stem cell transplantation (dated by TCRdb to about 2020). The CDR3 spans 18 residues, from the cysteine through the phenylalanine. The sequence is cut down to CDR3 DNA, 54 bases in frame from base 1. Trimmed from V: 5 bases; trimmed from J: 3 bases; junction bases lacking a gene match: 18. CDR1 and CDR2 are drawn from the germline V gene: SGHRS, YFSETQ. Library prep was done by RT-PCR. Sequencing instrument: NextSeq 550. In-frame beta chains were kept once TCRdb had trimmed the public reads at Q25 with fastp and called clones with MiXCR. Duplicate CDR3 protein sequences are folded into a single record with the most common DNA and genes. In this sample the table shows some 200,000 distinct CDR3 sequences, less than 45% of which occur a single time. Of the sample, about 33% is held by the ten largest clones.

In the case of this clonotype: Its antigen is currently not known. There are no base qualities to consult, and no much larger clone falls within one base.

The TCR originated in a human donor who was either an allogeneic HSCT recipient or a stem cell or donor lymphocyte infusion donor (not recorded which). It is not recorded whose cells these are; they may come from a transplant donor. What was sequenced was blood, either unsorted or a sorted T cell fraction (not recorded which). This receptor chain uses TRBV5-1 and TRBJ1-1, with 8 junctional bases fitting TRBD1. The nucleotides are TGCGCCAGCAGACCGCATCCGGGACAGGCTACGAAGTACACTGAAGCTTTCTTT. Its product reads: CASRPHPGQATKYTEAFF.